The sequence of this TCR beta chain was determined in a study of T cells in Graves' hyperthyroidism and ophthalmopathy. Overall study findings and caveats: Among thyroid clonotypes expanded above 0.001, most also appeared in blood.

Germline V gene sequence: CDR1 MNHNS, CDR2 SASEGT. Trimming took off 6 bases at V and 4 bases at J, with 15 bases between the two ends. This CDR3 region has 14 residues. Template material for amplifying TCR beta CDR3 regions consisted of RNA transcripts. TCR CDR3 underwent first-round RT-PCR with the HTBI primer set. MiXCR, applied by TCRdb to the multiplex PCR reads, yields one record per CDR3 protein. The table shows roughly 300,000 distinct CDR3 sequences, with about 25% occurring only once. The sample holds many counts of this clonotype. What it binds is unknown. Specimen: blood. The V and J genes are TRBV6-1 and TRBJ2-5; TRBD2 might be the D (5 bases). This clonotype was sampled from a man in his forties or fifties with Graves' hyperthyroidism that later progressed to Graves' ophthalmopathy. The CDR3 region is CASRENRGRETQYF. In DNA form, the CDR3 reads TGTGCCAGCAGAGAAAATCGAGGGCGAGAGACCCAGTACTTC.